What follows are 17 T cell receptor beta chains derived from one specimen sequenced in a study of monozygotic twins with inflammatory bowel disease. TCRdb reprocessed the 5' RACE reads, keeping one entry per CDR3 protein, no DNA. Its table records approximately 400,000 distinct CDR3 sequences. Input material: blood. Receptor source: a human donor with ulcerative colitis or Crohn's disease, or a healthy co-twin of an affected twin (not recorded which).

V and J are TRBV7-2 and TRBJ1-5; TCRdb indicates TRBD1, and absent DNA this call remains unverified. CDR1 and CDR2 (germline): SGHTA, FQGNSA. The CDR3 contains 16 residues. CDR3 region: CASSLAPGSSNQPQHF.

This CDR3 is CASSLDSHYNSPLHF. The chain couples TRBV5-5 to TRBJ1-6. From germline, CDR1 is SGHKS and CDR2 YYEKEE (reference sequence). The CDR3 consists of 15 residues. Filled out from reference TRBV5-5 and TRBJ1-6, the complete variable domain reads DAGVTQSPTHLIKTRGQQVTLRCSPISGHKSVSWYQQVLGQGPQFIFQYYEKEERGRGNFPDRFSARQFPNYSSELNVNALLLGDSALYLCASSLDSHYNSPLHFGNGTRLTVT.

The rearrangement links TRBV12-5 to TRBJ2-2. Germline V lookup: CDR1 LGHNT, CDR2 FRNRAP. This CDR3 comprises 13 residues. Here the CDR3 reads CASARTDTGELFF.

The V and J genes are TRBV7-2 and TRBJ1-5; TCRdb's D call, TRBD1, is unchecked because there is no DNA. The CDR3 spans 15 residues. The V gene's germline CDR1 is SGHTA and CDR2 FQGNSA. The CDR3 loop is CASSLGRGGNQPQHF.

V and J are TRBV20-1 and TRBJ2-1; the TCRdb call, TRBD2, lacks DNA for checking. The germline CDR1 and CDR2 sequences are DFQATT and SNEGSKA (reference sequence). The length of the CDR3 is 15 residues. The chain's CDR3 is CSASSPASTVNEQFF.

The chain combines TRBV12-3 or TRBV12-4 with TRBJ1-1; TCRdb's D call, TRBD1, is unchecked because there is no DNA. This CDR3 is 13 amino acids long. The CDR3 loop is CASSPLSVDEAFF.

CDR3 residues: CASSNGPTGELFF. This chain connects TRBV13 to TRBJ2-2; absent DNA, TCRdb's TRBD2 call cannot be checked. The CDR3 has 13 amino acids. Germline V CDR1 and CDR2: PRHDT, FYEKMQ (reference sequence). The full variable domain, in which reference TRBV13 and TRBJ2-2 provide the parts outside the CDR3, is AAGVIQSPRHLIKEKRETATLKCYPIPRHDTVYWYQQGPGQDPQFLISFYEKMQSDKGSIPDRFSAQQFSDYHSELNMSSLELGDSALYFCASSNGPTGELFFGEGSRLTVL.

The V call is TRBV5-1, the J call TRBJ1-3; the D call of TRBD1 rests on TCRdb alone, since no DNA is present to check it. The CDR3 has 15 amino acids. CDR1 is SGHRS, CDR2 YFSETQ, per germline. CDR3 protein: CASSMSRGSGNTIYF. Using reference TRBV5-1 and TRBJ1-3 for the parts outside the CDR3, the full variable domain is KAGVTQTPRYLIKTRGQQVTLSCSPISGHRSVSWYQQTPGQGLQFLFEYFSETQRNKGNFPGRFSGRQFSNSRSEMNVSTLELGDSALYLCASSMSRGSGNTIYFGEGSWLTVV.

The chain couples TRBV19 to TRBJ1-2. Germline-derived CDR1 and CDR2 are LNHDA and SQIVND (reference sequence). The CDR3 has 14 amino acids. CDR3 amino acids: CASTRTLSGYGYTF. The full variable domain, in which reference TRBV19 and TRBJ1-2 provide the parts outside the CDR3, is DGGITQSPKYLFRKEGQNVTLSCEQNLNHDAMYWYRQDPGQGLRLIYYSQIVNDFQKGDIAEGYSVSREKKESFPLTVTSAQKNPTAFYLCASTRTLSGYGYTFGSGTRLTVV.

This chain links TRBV3-1 with TRBJ1-5; checking the TCRdb D call of TRBD1 is not possible without DNA. From germline, CDR1 is LGHDT and CDR2 YNNKEL (reference sequence). The length of the CDR3 is 18 residues. CDR3 loop: CASSPFPAGTGNGQPQHF.

The chain recombines TRBV5-4 with TRBJ1-2; TCRdb's D call, TRBD1, is unchecked because there is no DNA. CDR3 length: 13 residues. CDR1 SGHNT and CDR2 YYREEE come from the germline V gene (reference sequence). CDR3 protein: CASSSRGLGGYTF.

This chain connects TRBV7-3 to TRBJ1-2. The CDR3 loop spans 13 amino acids. The germline gives CDR1 SGHTA, CDR2 FQGTGA. The CDR3 spells CASRFTNNYGYTF.

The chain uses TRBV7-8 and TRBJ2-7; absent DNA, TCRdb's TRBD2 call cannot be checked. This CDR3 has 15 residues. CDR1 is SGHVS and CDR2 is FQNEAQ in the germline V gene. This CDR3 reads CASSLQVAGGGEQYF. The whole variable domain, remainder taken from reference TRBV7-8 and TRBJ2-7, is GAGVSQSPRYKVAKRGQDVALRCDPISGHVSLFWYQQALGQGPEFLTYFQNEAQLDKSGLPSDRFFAERPEGSVSTLKIQRTQQEDSAVYLCASSLQVAGGGEQYFGPGTRLTVT.

J is TRBJ2-3 and V is TRBV7-2; TCRdb's assignment of TRBD2 cannot be checked, as there is no DNA. The germline V gene has CDR1 SGHTA and CDR2 FQGNSA. The CDR3 totals 17 residues. CDR3 sequence reads: CASSFRTSGVSTDTQYF.

This sequence joins TRBV19 and TRBJ1-3. The CDR3 covers 13 residues. Germline V gene lookup returns CDR1 LNHDA and CDR2 SQIVND (reference sequence). CDR3 sequence: CASRHGSGNTIYF.

The rearrangement joins TRBV9 to TRBJ1-4. CDR3 length: 16 amino acids. CDR1 is SGDLS and CDR2 is YYNGEE in the germline V gene. This chain's CDR3 is CASSVGDGATNEKLFF.

The rearrangement uses TRBV5-4 and TRBJ2-7; the D call from TCRdb, TRBD1, cannot be confirmed without DNA. The CDR3 is 15 residues long. CDR1 SGHNT and CDR2 YYREEE come from the germline V gene (reference sequence). The CDR3 loop reads CASSPMGVGSYEQYF.